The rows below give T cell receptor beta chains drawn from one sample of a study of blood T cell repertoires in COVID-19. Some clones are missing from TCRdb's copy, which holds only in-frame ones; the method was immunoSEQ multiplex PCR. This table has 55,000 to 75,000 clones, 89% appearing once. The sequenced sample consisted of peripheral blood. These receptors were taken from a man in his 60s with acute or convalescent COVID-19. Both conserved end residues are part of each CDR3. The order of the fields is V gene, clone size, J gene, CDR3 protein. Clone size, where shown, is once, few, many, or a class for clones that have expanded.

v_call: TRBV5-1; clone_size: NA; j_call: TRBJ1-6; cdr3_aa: CASSLGARNSPLHF
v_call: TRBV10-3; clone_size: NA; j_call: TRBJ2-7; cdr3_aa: CAITNRDRGEQYF
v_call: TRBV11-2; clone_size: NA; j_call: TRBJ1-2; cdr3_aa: CASSFQFNYGYTF
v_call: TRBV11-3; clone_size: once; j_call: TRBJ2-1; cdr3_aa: CASSPRPSSYNEQFF
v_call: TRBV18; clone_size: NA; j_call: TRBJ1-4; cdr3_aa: CASSPRQGWEEKLFF
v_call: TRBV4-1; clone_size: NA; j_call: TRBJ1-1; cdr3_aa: CASSLRVPDTEAFF
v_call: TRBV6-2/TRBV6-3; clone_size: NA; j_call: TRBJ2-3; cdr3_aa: CASSYNGGSGTDTQYF
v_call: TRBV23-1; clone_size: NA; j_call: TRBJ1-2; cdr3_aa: CASSQSREGVSYGYTF
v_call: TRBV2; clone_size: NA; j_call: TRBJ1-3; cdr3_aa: CASSESRTSGNTIYF
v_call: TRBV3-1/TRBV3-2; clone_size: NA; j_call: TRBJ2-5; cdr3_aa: CASSRIGLAEQETQYF
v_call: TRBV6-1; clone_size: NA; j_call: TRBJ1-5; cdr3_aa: CASSEEFGGQPQHF
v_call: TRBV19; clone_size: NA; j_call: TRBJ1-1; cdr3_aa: CASSSGGGYTEAFF
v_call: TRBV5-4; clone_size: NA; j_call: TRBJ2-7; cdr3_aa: CASSPDRGYAQYF
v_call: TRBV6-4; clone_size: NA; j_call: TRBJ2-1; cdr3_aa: CASKPGQTYNEQFF
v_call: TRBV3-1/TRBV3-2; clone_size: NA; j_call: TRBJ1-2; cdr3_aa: CASSYERGYTF
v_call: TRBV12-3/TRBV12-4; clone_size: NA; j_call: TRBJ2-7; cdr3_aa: CASRGHDYEQYF
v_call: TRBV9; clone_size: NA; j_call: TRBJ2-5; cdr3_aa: CASSAGGETQYF
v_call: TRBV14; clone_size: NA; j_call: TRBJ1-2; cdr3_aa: CASSHERSYGYTF
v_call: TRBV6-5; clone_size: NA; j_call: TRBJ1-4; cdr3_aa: CASTQGAGFDEKLFF
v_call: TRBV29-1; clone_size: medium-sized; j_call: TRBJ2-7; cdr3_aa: CSGLSPPNEQYF
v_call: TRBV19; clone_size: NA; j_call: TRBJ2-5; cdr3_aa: CASSILPGQGTQETQYF
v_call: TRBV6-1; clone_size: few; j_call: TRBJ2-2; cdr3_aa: CASSAPPAGTGNTGELFF
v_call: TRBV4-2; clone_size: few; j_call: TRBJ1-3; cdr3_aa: CASSQDQSDRVNPSGNTIYF
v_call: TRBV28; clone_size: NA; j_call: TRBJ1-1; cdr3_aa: CASSSAGVNTEAFF
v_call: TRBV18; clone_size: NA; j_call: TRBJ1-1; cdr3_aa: CASSAQGIDFAEAFF
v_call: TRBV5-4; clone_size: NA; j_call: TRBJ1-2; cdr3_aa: CASSLDKQGYGYTF
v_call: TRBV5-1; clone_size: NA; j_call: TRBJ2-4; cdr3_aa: CASSWGQGKNIQYF
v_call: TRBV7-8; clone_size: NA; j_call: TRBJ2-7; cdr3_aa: CASSRGDRGFGYEQYF
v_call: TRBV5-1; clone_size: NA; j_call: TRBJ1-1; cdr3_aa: CASSLPETGNTEAFF
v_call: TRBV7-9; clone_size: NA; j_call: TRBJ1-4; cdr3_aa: CASSLGDRGTNEKLFF
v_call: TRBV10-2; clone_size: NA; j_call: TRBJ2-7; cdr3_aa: CASSEHRGQYF
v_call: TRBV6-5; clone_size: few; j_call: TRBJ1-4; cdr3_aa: CASSPMATKEKLFF
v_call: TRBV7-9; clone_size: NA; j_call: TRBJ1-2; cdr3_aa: CASSPQGGTGDYGYTF
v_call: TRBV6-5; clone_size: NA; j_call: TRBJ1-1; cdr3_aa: CASTDSLPTEAFF
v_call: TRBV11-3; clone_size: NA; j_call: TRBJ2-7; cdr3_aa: CASSPEGAYEQYF
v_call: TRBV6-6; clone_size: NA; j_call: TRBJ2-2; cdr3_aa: CASNQDRLSTGELFF
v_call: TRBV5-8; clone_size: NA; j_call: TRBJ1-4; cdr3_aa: CASSYWRINEKLFF
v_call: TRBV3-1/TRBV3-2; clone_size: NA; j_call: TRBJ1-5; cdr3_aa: CASSQRQADQPQHF
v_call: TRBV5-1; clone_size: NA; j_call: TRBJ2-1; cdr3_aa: CASSLGATGNNEQFF
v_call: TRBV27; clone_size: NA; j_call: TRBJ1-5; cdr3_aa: CASSPFRDRGRPEHF
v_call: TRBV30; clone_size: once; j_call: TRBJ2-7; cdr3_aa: CACRGTVSYEQYF
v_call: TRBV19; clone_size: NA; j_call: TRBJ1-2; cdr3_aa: CASSIDSQGYGYTF
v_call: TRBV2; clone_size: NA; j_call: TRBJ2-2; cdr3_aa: CASSYDRGLFAGELFF
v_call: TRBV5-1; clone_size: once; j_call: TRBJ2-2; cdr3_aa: CASRPGTTYTGELFF
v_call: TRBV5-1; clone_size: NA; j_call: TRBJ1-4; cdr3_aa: CASSFSNDPGTGLANEKLFF
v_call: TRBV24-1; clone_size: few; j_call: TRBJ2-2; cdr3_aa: CATSDSSPGHRGELFF
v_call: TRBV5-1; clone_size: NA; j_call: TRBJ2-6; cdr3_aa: CASSFRDSGSGANVLTF
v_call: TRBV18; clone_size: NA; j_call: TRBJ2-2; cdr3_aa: CASSPITPGQGSGELFF
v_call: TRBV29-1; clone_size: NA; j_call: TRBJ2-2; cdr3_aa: CSVVNQGAGELFF
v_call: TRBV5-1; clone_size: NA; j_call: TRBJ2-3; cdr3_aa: CASSLARLATVDTQYF
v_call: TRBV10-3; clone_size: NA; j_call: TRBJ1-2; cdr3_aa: CAISESGALVYGYTF
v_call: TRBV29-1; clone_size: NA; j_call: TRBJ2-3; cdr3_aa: CSVEDWSSGGTDTQYF
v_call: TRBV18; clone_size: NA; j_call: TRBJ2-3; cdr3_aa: CASSPAEIGAQYF
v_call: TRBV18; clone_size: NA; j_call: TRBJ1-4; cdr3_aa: CASSPQFSGEKLFF
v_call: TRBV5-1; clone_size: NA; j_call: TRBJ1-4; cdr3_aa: CASSLAKAETNEKLFF
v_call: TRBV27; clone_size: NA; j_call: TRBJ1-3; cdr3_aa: CASSLRGSGNTIYF
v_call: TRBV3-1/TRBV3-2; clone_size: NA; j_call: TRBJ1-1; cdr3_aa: CASSLRLGGGTEAFF
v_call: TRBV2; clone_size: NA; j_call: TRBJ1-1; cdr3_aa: CASSDPNIGQGVNTEAFF
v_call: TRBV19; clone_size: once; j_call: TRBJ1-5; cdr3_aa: CASSINRVWPPQHF
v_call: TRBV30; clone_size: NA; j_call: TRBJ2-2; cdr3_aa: CAQTPGTGNTGELFF